These 21 T cell receptor beta chains share one sample of origin, sequenced in a study of T cell repertoires in cytomegalovirus infection. One entry per CDR3 protein results from TCRdb running MiXCR on the reads. Seen here are 300,000 to 450,000 distinct CDR3 sequences, over 15% observed once, and the top ten hold approximately 8%. Sequencing was carried out using PBMCs. The receptor set was obtained from a human donor in good health (CMV status not recorded). Some clones in this sample may be carry-over from other donors' samples.

This clonotype was seen a few times. This sequence joins TRBV7-9 and TRBJ2-5; unclear D gene. The germline gives CDR1 SEHNR, CDR2 FQNEAQ (reference sequence). Trimming stripped 4 bases from V and 2 bases from J, with 8 bases between. The length of the CDR3 is 13 residues. The CDR3 DNA reads TGTGCCAGCAGCTACCCTATACAAGAGACCCAGTACTTC. Its translation is CASSYPIQETQYF.

This clonotype showed up just a few times. This chain joins TRBV20-1 and TRBJ2-3, with D maybe TRBD2 (6 bases). The ends were cut back, 0 bases at V and 0 bases at J, with 7 bases in the middle. CDR3 length: 14 residues. Germline lookup yields CDR1 DFQATT and CDR2 SNEGSKA (reference sequence). The CDR3, as DNA: TGCAGTGCTAGAGAGGGGACTAGCACAGATACGCAGTATTTT. Its translation is CSAREGTSTDTQYF.

The sample holds many counts of this clonotype. This chain connects TRBV7-8 to TRBJ1-2; 7 nucleotides match TRBD1. V shed 5 bases and J 5 bases; nucleotides not matched to a gene: 8. CDR1 and CDR2 from the germline V gene are SGHVS and FQNEAQ. CDR3 length equals 14 residues. Written as DNA, the CDR3 is TGTGCCAGCAGCCCAGGGGGGGGTGGATATGGCTACACCTTC. This codes for CASSPGGGGYGYTF. The full variable domain, in which reference TRBV7-8 and TRBJ1-2 provide the parts outside the CDR3, is GAGVSQSPRYKVAKRGQDVALRCDPISGHVSLFWYQQALGQGPEFLTYFQNEAQLDKSGLPSDRFFAERPEGSVSTLKIQRTQQEDSAVYLCASSPGGGGYGYTFGSGTRLTVV.

The chain has TRBV4-1 and TRBJ2-1, with 13 bases that match TRBD2. Trimming at V came to 4 bases and at J to 10 bases, leaving 10 bases not matched to a gene. Germline CDR1 is MGHRA and CDR2 is YSYEKL. The CDR3 length is 16 residues. CDR3 nucleotide sequence: TGCGCCAGCAGCCGCGGACTAGCGGGAGCGTCGTACGAGCAGTTCTTC. Encoded protein: CASSRGLAGASYEQFF.

This clonotype was recorded many times. This sequence joins TRBV19 and TRBJ1-2; the D is unclear. The CDR3 totals 14 residues. Germline V CDR1 and CDR2: LNHDA, SQIVND (reference sequence). Trimming took 7 bases from V and 1 from J, leaving 13 bases between them. CDR3: CASTSWQNNYGYTF. The CDR3 region has the DNA TGTGCCAGTACCTCTTGGCAGAATAACTATGGCTACACCTTC.

The chain is built from TRBV4-2 and TRBJ1-2; D remains ambiguous. The CDR3 extends over 14 amino acids. Per the germline V gene, CDR1 is LGHNA and CDR2 is YNFKEQ. V lost 1 base to trimming and J lost 2 bases, with 8 bases between them. The CDR3: CASSQALLNYGYTF. CDR3 coding DNA: TGTGCCAGCAGCCAAGCACTTCTAAACTATGGCTACACCTTC.

This chain links TRBV20-1 with TRBJ2-7, with D tentatively TRBD2 (5 bases). The V gene lost 3 bases and the J gene lost 0 bases, with 9 bases spanning the gap. This CDR3 has 13 amino acids. CDR1 and CDR2 (germline): DFQATT, SNEGSKA (reference sequence). CDR3 sequence (DNA): TGCAGTGCTAGTCCGGGGAGCTCCTACGAGCAGTACTTC. It is translated as CSASPGSSYEQYF.

This clonotype was observed a handful of times. The V call is TRBV12-3 or TRBV12-4, the J call TRBJ1-1; D remains unclear. V lost 3 bases to trimming and J lost 0 bases, with 11 bases between them. CDR3 length equals 15 residues. DNA for the CDR3: TGTGCCAGCAGTTTTATAAGAAACATGAACACTGAAGCTTTCTTT. It yields the protein CASSFIRNMNTEAFF.

This clonotype has more than one count but fewer than ten. The chain employs TRBV2 and TRBJ1-5, with 11 bases that match TRBD1. Germline trimming cut 4 bases from V and 0 bases from J; bases unmatched to any gene: 5. The CDR3 loop spans 17 amino acids. Germline assignment: CDR1 SNHLY and CDR2 FYNNEI. CDR3 coding DNA: TGTGCCAGCAGTGGGGGACAGGGGGGTTATAGCAATCAGCCCCAGCATTTT. Translating it yields CASSGGQGGYSNQPQHF.

The CDR3 reads CASSLARGYGYTF. CDR3 sequence (DNA): TGTGCCAGCAGTTTAGCCAGGGGTTATGGCTACACCTTC. The V gene is TRBV12-3 or TRBV12-4, the J gene TRBJ1-2; weak D call: TRBD1 (6 bases). The CDR3 consists of 13 residues. V was clipped by 0 bases and J by 5 bases, with 7 bases between them.

This clonotype was seen a few times. The chain is built from TRBV29-1 and TRBJ2-3; D unresolved. The CDR3 is 14 residues long. In germline, CDR1 is SQVTM, CDR2 ANQGSEA. Trimming took off 6 bases at V and 1 base at J, with 14 bases between the two ends. The CDR3 bases are TGCAGCGTACCCAACGGTTGGGGCACAGATACGCAGTATTTT. This codes for CSVPNGWGTDTQYF.

This clonotype was observed at least ten times. The gene calls are TRBV7-6 and TRBJ2-5; D may be TRBD2 (5 bases). V lost 4 bases, J lost 5 bases, and 23 bases lay in between. This CDR3 comprises 17 residues. The germline CDR1 and CDR2 sequences are SGHVS and FNYEAQ. The DNA of the CDR3 is TGTGCCAGCAGCTCGTACGACTACGAGGCGTATCCGGAGACCCAGTACTTC. The encoded protein is CASSSYDYEAYPETQYF.

This clonotype was recorded at least ten times. The genes are TRBV7-9 and TRBJ1-4, with a weak D call TRBD1 (5 bases). The V gene lost 5 bases and the J gene lost 5 bases, with 15 bases spanning the gap. Germline CDR1 reads SEHNR; CDR2 reads FQNEAQ (reference sequence). CDR3 length equals 15 residues. Written as DNA, the CDR3 is TGTGCCAGCAGCCTAGTTCGGGGACCAAATGAAAAACTGTTTTTT. Protein product: CASSLVRGPNEKLFF. The full variable domain, completed using reference TRBV7-9 and TRBJ1-4, is DTGVSQNPRHKITKRGQNVTFRCDPISEHNRLYWYRQTLGQGPEFLTYFQNEAQLEKSRLLSDRFSAERPKGSFSTLEIQRTEQGDSAMYLCASSLVRGPNEKLFFGSGTQLSVL.

This clonotype was counted ten times or more. The chain uses TRBV7-8 and TRBJ1-1; 10 nucleotides line up with TRBD1. Germline V gives CDR1 SGHVS, CDR2 FQNEAQ. The V gene end was trimmed by 5 bases and the J gene end by 2 bases; junction bases not matched to a gene: 11. The CDR3 extends over 17 amino acids. The CDR3 DNA sequence: TGTGCCAGCAGCCTTAAGACAGGGGGCGGAATTAACACTGAAGCTTTCTTT. Residues: CASSLKTGGGINTEAFF.

V and J are TRBV5-4 and TRBJ2-2, with 11 positions matching TRBD1. The CDR3 has 15 residues. J was trimmed by 3 bases and V by 6 bases; bases with no gene match: 4. CDR1 and CDR2 (germline): SGHNT, YYREEE (reference sequence). The CDR3 region has the DNA TGTGCCAGCACCCCGGACAGGGGGCACACCGGGGAGCTGTTTTTT. Translation gives CASTPDRGHTGELFF.

This chain uses TRBV7-2 with TRBJ2-7, with 12 bases that match TRBD2. Per the germline V gene, CDR1 is SGHTA and CDR2 is FQGNSA. The length of the CDR3 is 16 residues. V lost 2 bases and J lost 2; bases outside the gene matches: 4. The CDR3 DNA reads TGTGCCAGCAGCTTATCGCCTAGCGGGGGGGCCTACGAGCAGTACTTC. It encodes CASSLSPSGGAYEQYF. The full variable domain, completed using reference TRBV7-2 and TRBJ2-7, is GAGVSQSPSNKVTEKGKDVELRCDPISGHTALYWYRQSLGQGLEFLIYFQGNSAPDKSGLPSDRFSAERTGGSVSTLTIQRTQQEDSAVYLCASSLSPSGGAYEQYFGPGTRLTVT.

In its sample, this clonotype was seen many times. The chain joins TRBV7-2 to TRBJ2-2, with D possibly matching TRBD2 (6 bases). Between the trimmed V and J ends, which lost 5 bases and 6 bases, there was a span of 19 bases. This CDR3 contains 16 residues. Germline V gene lookup returns CDR1 SGHTA and CDR2 FQGNSA. CDR3 coding DNA: TGTGCCAGCAGCAAACGGGGTGTTAGCGGCGCCGGGGAGCTGTTTTTT. This translates into CASSKRGVSGAGELFF.

In its sample, this clonotype was seen many times. The chain carries TRBV5-1 and TRBJ2-5; tentative D call: TRBD1 (5 bases). V was clipped by 6 bases and J by 5 bases, with 14 bases between them. The CDR3 length is 13 residues. Germline CDR1 is SGHRS and CDR2 is YFSETQ. This CDR3 reads CASTSDSEETQYF. For the CDR3, the DNA is TGCGCCAGCACCTCCGACAGCGAGGAGACCCAGTACTTC.

The V and J genes are TRBV20-1 and TRBJ2-1; 8 bases match TRBD2. V lost 3 bases, J lost 3 bases, and 13 bases stayed unmatched. CDR1 DFQATT and CDR2 SNEGSKA come from the germline V gene (reference sequence). This CDR3 is 17 amino acids long. CDR3 residues: CSASLELAGLLYNEQFF. The CDR3, as DNA: TGCAGTGCTAGCCTTGAGTTAGCGGGACTTCTCTACAATGAGCAGTTCTTC.

This clonotype was seen a few times. The genes are TRBV15 and TRBJ2-1; tentative D call: TRBD1 (6 bases). Germline-derived CDR1 and CDR2 are LNHNV and YYDKDF (reference sequence). The V end lost 5 bases, the J end lost 3 bases, and 20 bases lay between the germline ends. The CDR3 has 17 amino acids. Here the CDR3 reads CATSFKPTGLFYNEQFF. DNA for the CDR3: TGTGCCACCAGCTTTAAACCTACAGGGTTATTCTACAATGAGCAGTTCTTC.

This clonotype was detected ten times or more. The chain links TRBV12-3 or TRBV12-4 to TRBJ2-5; either TRBD1 or TRBD2 may fit D (5 bases each). V was shortened by 3 bases and J by 3 bases, with 17 bases between the two germline ends. This CDR3 spans 16 amino acids. The CDR3, as DNA: TGTGCCAGCAGTTTCTCGCTCGGACGGGGCAAAGAGACCCAGTACTTC. It translates to CASSFSLGRGKETQYF.